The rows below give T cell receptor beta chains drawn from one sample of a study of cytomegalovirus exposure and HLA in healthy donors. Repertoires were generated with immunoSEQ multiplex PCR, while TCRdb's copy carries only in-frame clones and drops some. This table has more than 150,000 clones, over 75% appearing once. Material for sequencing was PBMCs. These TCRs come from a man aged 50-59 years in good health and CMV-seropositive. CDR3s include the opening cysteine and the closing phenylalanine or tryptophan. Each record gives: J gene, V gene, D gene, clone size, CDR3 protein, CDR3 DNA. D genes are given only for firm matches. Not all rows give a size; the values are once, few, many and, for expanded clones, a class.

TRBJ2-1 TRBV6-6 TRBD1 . CASSYSKGTGPSRKFF TGTGCCAGCAGTTACTCGAAAGGGACAGGTCCCTCCAGAAAGTTCTTC
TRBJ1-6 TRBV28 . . CASSLRAAGLHF TGTGCCAGCAGTTTAAGAGCTGCGGGCCTCCACTTT
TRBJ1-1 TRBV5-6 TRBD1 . CASSLVDRANTEAFF TGTGCCAGCAGCTTGGTGGACAGGGCGAACACTGAAGCTTTCTTT
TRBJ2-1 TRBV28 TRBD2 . CASSSPSGGAYNEQFF TGTGCCAGCAGTTCCCCTAGCGGGGGGGCCTACAATGAGCAGTTCTTC
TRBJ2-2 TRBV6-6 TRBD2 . CATRASGKKTGELFF TGTGCCACCAGAGCTAGCGGGAAAAAAACCGGGGAGCTGTTTTTT
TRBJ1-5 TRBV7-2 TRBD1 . CASSYRGGSNQPQHF TGTGCCAGCAGCTACAGGGGAGGCAGCAATCAGCCCCAGCATTTT
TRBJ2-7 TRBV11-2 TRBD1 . CASSLVPAGQGYEQYF TGTGCCAGCAGCTTAGTCCCAGCGGGACAGGGCTACGAGCAGTACTTC
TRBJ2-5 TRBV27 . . CASSSLGSMYQETQYF TGTGCCAGCAGTTCCCTTGGCTCAATGTACCAAGAGACCCAGTACTTC
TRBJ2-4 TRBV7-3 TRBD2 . CASSPGLAGGTKNIQYF TGTGCCAGCAGCCCCGGACTAGCGGGAGGCACGAAAAACATTCAGTACTTC
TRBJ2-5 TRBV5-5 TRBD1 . CASSWGFDRERETQYF TGTGCCAGCAGCTGGGGATTCGACAGGGAGCGGGAGACCCAGTACTTC
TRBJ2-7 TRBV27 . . CASSLYYHGGSYEQYF TGTGCCAGCAGTTTATATTACCACGGGGGCTCCTACGAGCAGTACTTC
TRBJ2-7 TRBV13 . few CASSFGQGPYEQYF TGTGCCAGCAGCTTCGGGCAGGGGCCCTACGAGCAGTACTTC
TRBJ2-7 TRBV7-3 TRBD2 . CASSLGLAGAYEQYF TGTGCCAGCAGCCTTGGACTAGCGGGGGCCTACGAGCAGTACTTC
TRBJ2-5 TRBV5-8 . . CASSSLAAGRETQYF TGTGCCAGCAGCTCCCTCGCCGCGGGGAGAGAGACCCAGTACTTC
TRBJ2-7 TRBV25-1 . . CASRHRDYEQYF TGTGCCAGCCGTCACAGGGACTACGAGCAGTACTTC
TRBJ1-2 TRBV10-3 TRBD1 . CAIWDRETYGYTF TGTGCCATCTGGGACAGGGAGACTTATGGCTACACCTTC
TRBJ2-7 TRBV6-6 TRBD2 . CASSLGTSGSYEQYF TGTGCCAGCAGTCTCGGGACTAGCGGCTCCTACGAGCAGTACTTC
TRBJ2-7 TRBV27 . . CASSLSDSLSYEQYF TGTGCCAGCAGTTTATCGGACAGTCTCTCCTACGAGCAGTACTTC
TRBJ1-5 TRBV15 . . CATSRDFRGGNQPQHF TGTGCCACCAGCAGAGATTTTAGGGGGGGTAATCAGCCCCAGCATTTT
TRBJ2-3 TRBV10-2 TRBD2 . CASSETGLAGTDTQYF TGCGCCAGCAGTGAGACGGGACTAGCGGGCACAGATACGCAGTATTTT
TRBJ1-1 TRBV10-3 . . CAISPDKNTEAFF TGTGCCATCAGCCCGGACAAGAACACTGAAGCTTTCTTT
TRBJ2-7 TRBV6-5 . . CASRRRDTSYEQYF TGTGCCAGCAGGCGCCGGGACACCTCCTACGAGCAGTACTTC
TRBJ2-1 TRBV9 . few CASSATLMSSYNEQFF TGTGCCAGCAGCGCAACCTTGATGAGCTCCTACAATGAGCAGTTCTTC
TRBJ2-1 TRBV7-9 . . CASSFEEGGEQFF TGTGCCAGCAGCTTCGAAGAGGGTGGTGAGCAGTTCTTC
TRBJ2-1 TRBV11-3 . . CASSLSRGSYNEQFF TGTGCCAGCAGCTTATCCCGCGGATCCTACAATGAGCAGTTCTTC
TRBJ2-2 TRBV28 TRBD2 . CASSPGGRAGGELFF TGTGCCAGCTCTCCTGGCGGGAGGGCAGGCGGGGAGCTGTTTTTT
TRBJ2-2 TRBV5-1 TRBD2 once CASSLVGGSTGELFF TGCGCCAGCAGCTTGGTGGGCGGGAGCACCGGGGAGCTGTTTTTT
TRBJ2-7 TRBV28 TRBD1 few CASSLLGQGVLPREQYF TGTGCCAGCAGTTTATTAGGACAGGGAGTCCTCCCCCGCGAGCAGTACTTC
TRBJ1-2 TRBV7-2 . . CASSPQGGGYTF TGTGCCAGCAGCCCACAGGGCGGAGGCTACACCTTC
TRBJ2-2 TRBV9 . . CASSNKRTANTGELFF TGTGCCAGCAGCAATAAAAGGACAGCGAACACCGGGGAGCTGTTTTTT
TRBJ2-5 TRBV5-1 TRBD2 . CASSWPGLAGGRGTLLEAQETQYF TGCGCCAGCAGCTGGCCGGGACTAGCGGGGGGCCGCGGGACTTTACTGGAGGCCCAAGAGACCCAGTACTTC
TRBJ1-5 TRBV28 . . CASSSLRGQPQHF TGTGCCAGCAGTTCCCTAAGGGGCCAGCCCCAGCATTTT
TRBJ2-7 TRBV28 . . CASTPGVMQQYF TGTGCCAGCACCCCGGGAGTTATGCAGCAGTACTTC